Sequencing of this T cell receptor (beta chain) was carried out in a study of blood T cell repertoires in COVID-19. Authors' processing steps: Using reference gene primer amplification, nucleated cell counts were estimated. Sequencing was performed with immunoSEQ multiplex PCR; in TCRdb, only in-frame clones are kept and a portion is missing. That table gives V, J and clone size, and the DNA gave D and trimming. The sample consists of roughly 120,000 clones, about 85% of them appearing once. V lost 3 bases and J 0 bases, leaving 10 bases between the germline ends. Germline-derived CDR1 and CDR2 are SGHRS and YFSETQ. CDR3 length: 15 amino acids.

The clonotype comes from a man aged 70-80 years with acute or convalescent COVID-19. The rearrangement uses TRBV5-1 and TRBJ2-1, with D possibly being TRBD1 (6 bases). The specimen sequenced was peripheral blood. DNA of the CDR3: TGCGCCAGCAGCTCCACAGGGCACTCCTACAATGAGCAGTTCTTC. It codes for CASSSTGHSYNEQFF.